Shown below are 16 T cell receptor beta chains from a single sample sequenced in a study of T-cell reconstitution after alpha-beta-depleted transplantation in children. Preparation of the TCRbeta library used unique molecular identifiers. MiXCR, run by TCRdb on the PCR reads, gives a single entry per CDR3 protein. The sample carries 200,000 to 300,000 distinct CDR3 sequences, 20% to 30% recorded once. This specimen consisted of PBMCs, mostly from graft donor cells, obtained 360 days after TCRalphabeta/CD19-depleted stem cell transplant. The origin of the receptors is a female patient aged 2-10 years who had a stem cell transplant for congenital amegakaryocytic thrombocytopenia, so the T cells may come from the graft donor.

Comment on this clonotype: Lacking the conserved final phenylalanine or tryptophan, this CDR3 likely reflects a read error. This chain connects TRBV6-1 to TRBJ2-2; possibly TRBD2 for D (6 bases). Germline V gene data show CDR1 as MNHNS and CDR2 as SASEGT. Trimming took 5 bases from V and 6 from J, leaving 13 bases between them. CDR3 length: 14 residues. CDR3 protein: CASSRLPGAGELFS. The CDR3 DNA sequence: TGTGCCAGCAGTCGCCTCCCGGGAGCCGGGGAGCTGTTTTCT.

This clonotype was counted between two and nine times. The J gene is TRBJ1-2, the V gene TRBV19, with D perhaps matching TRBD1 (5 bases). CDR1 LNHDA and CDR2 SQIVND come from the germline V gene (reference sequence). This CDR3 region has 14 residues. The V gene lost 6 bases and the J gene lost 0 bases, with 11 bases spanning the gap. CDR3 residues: CASRKTVSNYGYTF. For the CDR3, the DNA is TGTGCCAGTAGGAAGACAGTTTCTAACTATGGCTACACCTTC.

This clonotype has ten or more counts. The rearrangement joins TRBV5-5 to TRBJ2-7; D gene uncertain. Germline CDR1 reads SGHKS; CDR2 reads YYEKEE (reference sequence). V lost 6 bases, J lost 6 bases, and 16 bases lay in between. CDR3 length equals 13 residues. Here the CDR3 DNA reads TGTGCCAGCAACGGTTATTCAAGTACCGAGCAGTACTTC. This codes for CASNGYSSTEQYF.

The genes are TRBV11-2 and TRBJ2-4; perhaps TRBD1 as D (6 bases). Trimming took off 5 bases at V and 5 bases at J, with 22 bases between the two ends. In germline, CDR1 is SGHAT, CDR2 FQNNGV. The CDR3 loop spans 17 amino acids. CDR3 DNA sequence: TGTGCCAGCAGCCAACATCCGGGACACCTTCGGGAAAACATTCAGTACTTC. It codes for CASSQHPGHLRENIQYF.

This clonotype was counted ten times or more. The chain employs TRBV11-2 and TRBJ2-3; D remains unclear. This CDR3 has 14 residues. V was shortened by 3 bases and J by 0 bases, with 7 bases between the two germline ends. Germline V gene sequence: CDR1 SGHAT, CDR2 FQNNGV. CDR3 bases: TGTGCCAGCAGCTTGGACCTTAGCACAGATACGCAGTATTTT. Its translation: CASSLDLSTDTQYF.

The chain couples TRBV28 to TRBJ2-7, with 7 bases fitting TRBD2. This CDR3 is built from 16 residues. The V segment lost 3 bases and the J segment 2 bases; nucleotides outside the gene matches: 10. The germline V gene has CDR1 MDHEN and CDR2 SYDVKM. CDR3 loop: CASSLGTREVAYEQYF. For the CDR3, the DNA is TGTGCCAGCAGTTTGGGCACTCGGGAGGTGGCCTACGAGCAGTACTTC.

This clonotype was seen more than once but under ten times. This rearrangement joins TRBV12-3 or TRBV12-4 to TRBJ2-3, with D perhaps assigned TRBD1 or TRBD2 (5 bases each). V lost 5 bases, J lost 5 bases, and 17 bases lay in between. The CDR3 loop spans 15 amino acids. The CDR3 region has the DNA TGTGCCAGCAGTCCCCGGGACCTCATAGGAGATACGCAGTATTTT. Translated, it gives CASSPRDLIGDTQYF.

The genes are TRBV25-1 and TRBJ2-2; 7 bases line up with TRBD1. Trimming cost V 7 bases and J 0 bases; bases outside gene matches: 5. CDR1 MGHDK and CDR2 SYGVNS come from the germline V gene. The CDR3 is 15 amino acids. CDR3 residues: CASTKTGSNTGELFF. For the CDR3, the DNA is TGTGCCAGCACTAAGACAGGGTCGAACACCGGGGAGCTGTTTTTT.

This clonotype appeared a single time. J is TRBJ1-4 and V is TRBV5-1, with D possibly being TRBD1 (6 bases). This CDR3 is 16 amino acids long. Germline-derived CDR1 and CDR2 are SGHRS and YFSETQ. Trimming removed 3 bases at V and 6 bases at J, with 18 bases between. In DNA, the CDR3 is TGCGCCAGCAGCTCCCAGACAGGCCGGCGTGATGAAAAACTGTTTTTT. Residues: CASSSQTGRRDEKLFF.

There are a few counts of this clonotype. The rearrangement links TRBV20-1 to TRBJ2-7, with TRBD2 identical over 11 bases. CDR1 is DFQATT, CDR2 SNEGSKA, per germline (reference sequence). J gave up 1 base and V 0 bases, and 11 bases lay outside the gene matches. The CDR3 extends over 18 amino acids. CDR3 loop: CSARDLPSGRIVSYEQYF. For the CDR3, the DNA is TGCAGTGCTAGAGATCTTCCTAGCGGGAGGATAGTATCCTACGAGCAGTACTTC.

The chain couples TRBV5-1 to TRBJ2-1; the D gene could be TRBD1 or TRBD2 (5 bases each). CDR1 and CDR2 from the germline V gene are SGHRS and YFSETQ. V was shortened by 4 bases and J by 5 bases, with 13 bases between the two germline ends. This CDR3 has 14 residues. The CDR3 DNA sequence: TGCGCCAGCAGCCTATACGGGACGAACAATGAGCAGTTCTTC. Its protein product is CASSLYGTNNEQFF. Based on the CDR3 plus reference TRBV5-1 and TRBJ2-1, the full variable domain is KAGVTQTPRYLIKTRGQQVTLSCSPISGHRSVSWYQQTPGQGLQFLFEYFSETQRNKGNFPGRFSGRQFSNSRSEMNVSTLELGDSALYLCASSLYGTNNEQFFGPGTRLTVL.

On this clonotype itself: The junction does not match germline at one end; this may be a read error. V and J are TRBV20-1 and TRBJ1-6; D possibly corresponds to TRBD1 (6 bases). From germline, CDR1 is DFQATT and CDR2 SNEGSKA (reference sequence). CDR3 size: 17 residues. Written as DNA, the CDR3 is TGCAGTGCTAGGTGGGGGGGCGCGGTCTCCTATAATTCACCCCTCCATTTT. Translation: CSARWGGAVSYNSPLHF.

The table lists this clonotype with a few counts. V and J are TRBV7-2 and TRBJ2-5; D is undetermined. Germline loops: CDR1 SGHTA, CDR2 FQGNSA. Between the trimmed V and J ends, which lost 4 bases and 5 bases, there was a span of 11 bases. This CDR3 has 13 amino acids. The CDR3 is CASSWGGVETQYF. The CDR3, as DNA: TGTGCCAGCAGCTGGGGTGGTGTGGAGACCCAGTACTTC.

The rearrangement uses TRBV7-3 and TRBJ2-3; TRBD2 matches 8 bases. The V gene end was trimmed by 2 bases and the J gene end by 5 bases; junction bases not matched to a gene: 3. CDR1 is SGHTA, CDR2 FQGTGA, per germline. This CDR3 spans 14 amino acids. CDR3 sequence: CASSLVLAGDTQYF. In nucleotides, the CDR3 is TGTGCCAGCAGCTTAGTGCTAGCGGGAGATACGCAGTATTTT.

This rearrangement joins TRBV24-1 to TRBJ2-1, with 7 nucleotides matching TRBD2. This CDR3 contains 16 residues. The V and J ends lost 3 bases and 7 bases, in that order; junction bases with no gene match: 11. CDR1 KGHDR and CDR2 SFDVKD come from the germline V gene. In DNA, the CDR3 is TGTGCCACCAGTGATCCATTTGCGGGAGTGATAAATGAGCAGTTCTTC. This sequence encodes CATSDPFAGVINEQFF.

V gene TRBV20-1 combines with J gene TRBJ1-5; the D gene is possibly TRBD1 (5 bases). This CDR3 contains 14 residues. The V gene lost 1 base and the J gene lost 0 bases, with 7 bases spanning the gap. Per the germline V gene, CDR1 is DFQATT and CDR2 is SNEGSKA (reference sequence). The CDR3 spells CSARGQFSNQPQHF. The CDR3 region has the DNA TGCAGTGCTAGAGGACAGTTTAGCAATCAGCCCCAGCATTTT.